This T cell receptor (beta chain) was identified during a study of T cell responses to AZD1222 COVID-19 vaccine. Overall study findings and caveats: There were vaccine-associated CD4 TCRs across spike, dominant at 160-218 and 743-854. Clonal diversity may have been underestimated, and the donors were mostly white British, with more females than males.

Profiled with immunoSEQ multiplex PCR; TCRdb holds only in-frame clones, not every one. The sample yields 150,000 or so clones, around nine tenths seen once. Concerning this clone: Its matching antigen is unknown.

The sequence derives from an adult in good health. The sample here was peripheral blood, taken on day 0 of AZD1222 vaccination.

The CDR3 DNA sequence: TGTGCCAGCAGCCTTTCGGATCGGTATGGCTACACCTTC. This gives the protein CASSLSDRYGYTF. This chain uses TRBV7-9 with TRBJ1-2; the D is unclear. The CDR3 sequence is 13 residues long. Germline assignment: CDR1 SEHNR and CDR2 FQNEAQ (reference sequence). V dropped 5 bases and J dropped 5 bases, with 12 bases sitting between them.